This T cell receptor beta chain comes out of a study of blood T cell repertoires in COVID-19 (dated by TCRdb to 2018 to 2020). In the study overall: Samples covering the acute and convalescent phases of COVID-19 were provided by collaborators in the United States, Italy and Spain. The prospective study material was composed of cDNA or gDNA derived from T cells, B-cell-depleted T cells, or PBMCs. Subjects who had been exposed to COVID-19, were actively infected with it, or had recovered from it provided the deeply sampled blood TCRbeta repertoires that made up the dataset. The repertoires were released in a freely available public database intended as a resource for research on the immune response to SARS-CoV-2. The samples were drawn from two sources: the first 160 participants of the ongoing ImmuneRACE study, and some 1,300 subjects contributed by 6 global collaborators. Nearly every sample came with metadata listing a de-identified subject ID, COVID-19 status, age in years and sex. Where available, HLA class I and class II types were obtained from metadata supplied by the sample provider rather than from assay-based typing. Broad study findings and their caveats: The amount of clinical and demographic metadata varied by source and participant and was provided uncurated.

TCRbeta CDR3 regions were amplified from genomic DNA using the immunoSEQ Assay, a bias-controlled multiplex PCR. Per the original workflow: Nucleated cell counts per sample were estimated from amplification of reference gene primers within the assay. To quantify the absolute abundance of each unique TCRbeta CDR3 rearrangement, sequence reads were collapsed and filtered. For each sample, productive Simpson clonality was calculated as the square root of Simpson's diversity index across productive rearrangements. Here the immuneACCESS table is served through TCRdb, limited to in-frame sequences with V and J called. Missing clones are a known gap in these copies; in checked studies unresolved V genes cover under half, and the rest lacks a known reason. V and J calls and clone size are as listed in that table; D and trimming were resolved from the DNA. For this sample there are around 130,000 clones; just under 85% appear just once. Around 13% of the sample lies in the top ten.

As regards this clone: Its antigen has not been determined. There are no base qualities to consult, and no much larger clone falls within one base.

Germline trimming: 2 bases from V, 8 bases from J; junction bases outside gene matches: 3. In the germline V gene (reference sequence), CDR1 corresponds to PRHDT and CDR2 to FYEKMQ. From its cysteine to its phenylalanine, the CDR3 spans 13 amino acids. Only the CDR3 DNA stays, 39 bases, in frame from base 1. Each collaborating institution followed its own protocols to collect whole blood in K2EDTA tubes. For TCRbeta analysis, collaborator samples were shipped as frozen whole blood, as isolated PBMCs, or as DNA extracted from either sample type. Sequencing was done on a sample of peripheral blood. The sequence is built from TRBV13 and TRBJ2-1, with TRBD1 matching 7 junction bases. The sequence was collected from a human donor in a cohort sampled during active COVID-19. The base sequence is TGTGCCAGCAGCTTACTAACAGGGGATGAGCAGTTCTTC. This is translated as CASSLLTGDEQFF.